These T cell receptor beta chains were read from a single sample in a study of blood T cell repertoires in COVID-19. Data came from immunoSEQ multiplex PCR; TCRdb stores just in-frame clones and leaves some out. The data hold tens of thousands of clones, with 85% observed a single time. Sequenced sample: peripheral blood. Receptors were obtained from a woman aged 55-70 years with active COVID-19. The conserved cysteine and the conserved F or W are not part of the CDR3 here. Each record gives: J gene, V gene, CDR3 protein.

j_gene: TRBJ2-7
v_gene: TRBV18
CDR3aa: ASQPGGTNYEQY

j_gene: TRBJ1-1
v_gene: TRBV7-2
CDR3aa: ASTLLSHTEAF

j_gene: TRBJ2-7
v_gene: TRBV13
CDR3aa: ASSPWDSSYEQY

j_gene: TRBJ2-3
v_gene: TRBV7-9
CDR3aa: ASSRPADTQY

j_gene: TRBJ2-5
v_gene: TRBV5-1
CDR3aa: ASSSRGGTVGETQY

j_gene: TRBJ2-5
v_gene: TRBV2
CDR3aa: ASSQDRSAETQY

j_gene: TRBJ1-6
v_gene: TRBV15
CDR3aa: ATSRDRRGLGSPLH

j_gene: TRBJ2-1
v_gene: TRBV2
CDR3aa: ASRTVRTNNEQF

j_gene: TRBJ2-7
v_gene: TRBV18
CDR3aa: ASSPPGGLTYEQY

j_gene: TRBJ2-1
v_gene: TRBV7-9
CDR3aa: ASSPSVYNEQF

j_gene: TRBJ2-1
v_gene: TRBV2
CDR3aa: ASRPSRLPGNEQF

j_gene: TRBJ1-6
v_gene: TRBV15
CDR3aa: ATSGLGTPENSPLH

j_gene: TRBJ1-6
v_gene: TRBV5-8
CDR3aa: ASSLGTVSSYNSPLH

j_gene: TRBJ1-2
v_gene: TRBV7-9
CDR3aa: ASSLDSNRYT

j_gene: TRBJ1-5
v_gene: TRBV7-2
CDR3aa: ASSLMGTQSNQPQH

j_gene: TRBJ2-3
v_gene: TRBV11-3
CDR3aa: ASSLGIGLADTDTQY

j_gene: TRBJ2-1
v_gene: TRBV5-5
CDR3aa: ASSLWGDSYNEQF

j_gene: TRBJ2-3
v_gene: TRBV7-9
CDR3aa: ASSPRTDTQY

j_gene: TRBJ2-1
v_gene: TRBV6-5
CDR3aa: ASRGGGARRNEQF

j_gene: TRBJ2-6
v_gene: TRBV2
CDR3aa: ASSEARGGVGANVLT

j_gene: TRBJ1-1
v_gene: TRBV25-1
CDR3aa: ASSELQGPVTF

j_gene: TRBJ1-2
v_gene: TRBV5-6
CDR3aa: ASSLITGVYGYT